The 21 T cell receptor beta chains below all came from one sample that was sequenced in a study of shared T cell receptors in the human thymus. Profiled with immunoSEQ multiplex PCR; TCRdb holds only in-frame clones, not every one. The sample records hundreds of thousands of clones, roughly 86% being singletons. The data also belong to a second study, concerning human thymus T cells.

Sequenced material: thymocytes. The receptor set was obtained from a boy under three years old with a congenital heart defect.

V usage is TRBV25-1 and J usage is TRBJ2-3; D is ambiguous. V dropped 4 bases and J dropped 6 bases, with 5 bases sitting between them. From germline, CDR1 is MGHDK and CDR2 SYGVNS. The CDR3 length is 11 residues. CDR3 sequence (DNA): TGTGCCAGCAGTGCACGGGATACGCAGTATTTT. This translates into CASSARDTQYF.

V usage is TRBV5-1 and J usage is TRBJ2-2, with 14 bases lining up with TRBD2. The CDR3 spans 18 residues. After removal of 4 bases from V and 4 bases from J, the junction contained 9 bases not matched to a gene. Germline V gives CDR1 SGHRS, CDR2 YFSETQ. CDR3 region: CASSGRGTSGSITGELFF. DNA for the CDR3: TGCGCCAGCAGCGGGCGTGGGACTAGCGGGAGTATCACCGGGGAGCTGTTTTTT.

The genes are TRBV5-1 and TRBJ2-2; TRBD1 is a possible D gene (6 bases). This CDR3 contains 19 residues. CDR1 SGHRS and CDR2 YFSETQ come from the germline V gene. The germline V and J ends were trimmed by 4 bases and 0 bases, with 22 bases remaining between them. In nucleotides, the CDR3 is TGCGCCAGCAGCCTTAAGGACAGACATCAATCGACGAACACCGGGGAGCTGTTTTTT. It specifies CASSLKDRHQSTNTGELFF.

The J gene is TRBJ2-7, the V gene TRBV30, with 9 bases matching TRBD1. Germline-derived CDR1 and CDR2 are GTSNPN and SVGIG (reference sequence). The CDR3 sequence is 13 residues long. Trimming cost V 4 bases and J 2 bases; bases outside gene matches: 3. The CDR3 is CAWIGQGPYEQYF. Here the CDR3 DNA reads TGTGCCTGGATTGGACAGGGGCCCTACGAGCAGTACTTC.

The rearrangement links TRBV27 to TRBJ1-6; TRBD1 matches at 9 bases. V shed 2 bases and J 10 bases; nucleotides not matched to a gene: 6. Germline V gene lookup returns CDR1 MNHEY and CDR2 SMNVEV (reference sequence). The CDR3 length is 15 residues. CDR3 loop: CASSLAGQGGSPLHF. The CDR3, as DNA: TGTGCCAGCAGTTTAGCGGGACAGGGCGGATCACCCCTCCACTTT.

About this clone: This CDR3 is also generated by other DNA sequences in the sample. The chain joins TRBV28 to TRBJ2-3; D not resolved. V was shortened by 6 bases and J by 0 bases, with 4 bases between the two germline ends. Looked up from germline, CDR1 is MDHEN and CDR2 is SYDVKM. The CDR3 covers 12 residues. Written as DNA, the CDR3 is TGTGCCAGCAGCCCTAGCACAGATACGCAGTATTTT. Protein: CASSPSTDTQYF.

The genes are TRBV5-1 and TRBJ1-6, with TRBD1 matching over 9 bases. The CDR3 has 16 residues. The trim removed 6 bases at V and 0 bases at J, leaving 4 bases unmatched. The germline CDR1 and CDR2 sequences are SGHRS and YFSETQ. Here the CDR3 reads CASTRDRASYNSPLHF. In DNA form, the CDR3 reads TGCGCCAGCACCCGGGACAGGGCCTCCTATAATTCACCCCTCCACTTT.

The chain employs TRBV30 and TRBJ1-1; no clear D. The CDR3 consists of 14 residues. The ends were cut back, 3 bases at V and 2 bases at J, with 13 bases in the middle. CDR1 is GTSNPN and CDR2 is SVGIG in the germline V gene (reference sequence). The CDR3 loop is CAWRGRTDNTEAFF. The DNA of the CDR3 is TGTGCCTGGAGAGGGAGGACCGATAACACTGAAGCTTTCTTT. The variable domain in full, completed from reference TRBV30 and TRBJ1-1, reads SQTIHQWPATLVQPVGSPLSLECTVEGTSNPNLYWYRQAAGRGLQLLFYSVGIGQISSEVPQNLSASRPQDRQFILSSKKLLLSDSGFYLCAWRGRTDNTEAFFGQGTRLTVV.

Only one count was recorded for this clone. V usage is TRBV19 and J usage is TRBJ2-1; 13 bases match TRBD2. CDR3 length equals 17 residues. V dropped 3 bases and J dropped 6; count of bases not matched to a gene: 8. CDR1 and CDR2 (germline): LNHDA, SQIVND (reference sequence). The CDR3 DNA reads as TGTGCCAGTAGTATTCCCCCGGGACTAGCGGGATTCAATGAGCAGTTCTTC. Its protein is CASSIPPGLAGFNEQFF.

The rearrangement uses TRBV27 and TRBJ2-2, with 8 bases matching TRBD2. The germline CDR1 and CDR2 sequences are MNHEY and SMNVEV (reference sequence). Germline trimming cut 6 bases from V and 3 bases from J; bases unmatched to any gene: 9. CDR3 length: 16 residues. The CDR3 DNA sequence: TGTGCCAGCAGAAAAGCGGGAGAAGCCCACACCGGGGAGCTGTTTTTT. Its translation: CASRKAGEAHTGELFF.

V is TRBV7-2 and J is TRBJ2-3; D not resolved. Germline loops: CDR1 SGHTA, CDR2 FQGNSA. V gave up 5 bases and J gave up 2 bases, with 11 bases separating them. This CDR3 region has 14 residues. The CDR3 here is CASSLVGPTDTQYF. The CDR3 region has the DNA TGTGCCAGCAGCCTAGTTGGGCCCACAGATACGCAGTATTTT.

This chain uses TRBV15 with TRBJ1-6, with 9 bases that match TRBD1. This CDR3 has 20 residues. The J segment lost 10 bases and the V segment lost 0 bases, leaving 19 bases of the junction unmatched. Germline CDR1 and CDR2: LNHNV and YYDKDF (reference sequence). CDR3 sequence reads: CATSRDPLGTGKVRDSPLHF. In DNA, the CDR3 is TGTGCCACCAGCAGAGATCCTCTCGGGACAGGGAAGGTACGGGACTCACCCCTCCACTTT.

This chain uses TRBV6-6 with TRBJ2-3, with D possibly TRBD2 on 6 matching bases. CDR3 length: 16 amino acids. The germline V gene encodes CDR1 MNHNY and CDR2 SVGAGI (reference sequence). V dropped 7 bases and J dropped 4 bases, with 21 bases sitting between them. The CDR3 DNA reads TGTGCCAGCACATCACGCGGGATAAGCGGTGCAGATACGCAGTATTTT. This sequence encodes CASTSRGISGADTQYF.

The chain carries TRBV30 and TRBJ1-3, with 7 nucleotides matching TRBD1. After removal of 3 bases from V and 4 bases from J, the junction contained 9 bases not matched to a gene. Per germline, CDR1 GTSNPN and CDR2 SVGIG (reference sequence). This CDR3 has 15 amino acids. This CDR3 reads CAWRRTGVVGNTIYF. The CDR3 bases are TGTGCCTGGAGAAGAACAGGGGTGGTGGGAAACACCATATATTTT.

V is TRBV13 and J is TRBJ2-1, with 8 bases aligning to TRBD2. The CDR3 extends over 17 amino acids. V shed 5 bases and J 10 bases; nucleotides not matched to a gene: 19. CDR1 and CDR2 (germline): PRHDT, FYEKMQ (reference sequence). CDR3 protein: CASSKGQRLAGRGEQFF. CDR3 nucleotide sequence: TGTGCCAGCAGCAAGGGCCAAAGATTAGCGGGAAGGGGGGAGCAGTTCTTC. The full variable domain, rest sourced from reference TRBV13 and TRBJ2-1, is AAGVIQSPRHLIKEKRETATLKCYPIPRHDTVYWYQQGPGQDPQFLISFYEKMQSDKGSIPDRFSAQQFSDYHSELNMSSLELGDSALYFCASSKGQRLAGRGEQFFGPGTRLTVL.

The genes are TRBV28 and TRBJ1-3, with D maybe TRBD1 (5 bases). The CDR3 sequence is 15 residues long. Trimming removed 6 bases at V and 3 bases at J, with 15 bases between. CDR1 is MDHEN and CDR2 is SYDVKM in the germline V gene. This chain's CDR3 is CASSFGTSHGNTIYF. The CDR3 DNA reads as TGTGCCAGCAGCTTTGGGACTTCTCATGGAAACACCATATATTTT. Drawing the rest from reference TRBV28 and TRBJ1-3, the complete variable domain is DVKVTQSSRYLVKRTGEKVFLECVQDMDHENMFWYRQDPGLGLRLIYFSYDVKMKEKGDIPEGYSVSREKKERFSLILESASTNQTSMYLCASSFGTSHGNTIYFGEGSWLTVV.

V is TRBV10-3 and J is TRBJ2-3; a possible D gene is TRBD2 (6 bases). Trimming removed 8 bases from V and 1 base from J, with 13 bases in between. This CDR3 has 14 amino acids. Germline V gene sequence: CDR1 ENHRY, CDR2 SYGVKD. The CDR3 is CAIGRRGGTDTQYF. CDR3 coding DNA: TGTGCCATCGGGCGGCGCGGGGGCACAGATACGCAGTATTTT.

This sequence joins TRBV5-6 and TRBJ2-1; the match to TRBD2 covers 13 bases. This CDR3 region has 16 residues. Germline lookup yields CDR1 SGHDT and CDR2 YYEEEE. J lost 7 bases, V lost 4 bases, and 8 bases had no gene match. The DNA of the CDR3 is TGTGCCAGCAGCGCCAGACTAGCGGGGGGTAATAATGAGCAGTTCTTC. As protein: CASSARLAGGNNEQFF.

The rearrangement uses TRBV4-3 and TRBJ1-5; perhaps TRBD1 as D (6 bases). CDR3 length: 14 residues. Trimming cost V 0 bases and J 5 bases, with 8 bases left between them. Germline V CDR1 and CDR2: LGHNA, YSLEER. The CDR3 loop reads CASSQDSGDQPQHF. The CDR3, as DNA: TGCGCCAGCAGCCAAGATTCAGGGGATCAGCCCCAGCATTTT.

The J gene is TRBJ2-4, the V gene TRBV18; TRBD2 is a possible D gene (6 bases). The CDR3 length is 14 residues. The germline V gene has CDR1 KGHSH and CDR2 LQKENI. V was cut by 3 bases and J by 9 bases, with 15 bases left in between. The CDR3 here is CASSPEGGEGIQYF. CDR3 coding DNA: TGTGCCAGCTCACCGGAGGGAGGTGAGGGCATTCAGTACTTC.

V usage is TRBV2 and J usage is TRBJ2-7, with D possibly TRBD1 on 6 matching bases. This CDR3 spans 16 amino acids. The germline CDR1 and CDR2 sequences are SNHLY and FYNNEI. V lost 4 bases, J lost 0 bases, and 16 bases lay in between. This CDR3 reads CASSGSEGVGSYEQYF. The CDR3 DNA is TGTGCCAGCAGTGGGAGTGAGGGGGTGGGCTCCTACGAGCAGTACTTC.